The present entry profiles one TCR beta chain with its context. Antigen unknown. Assay used: immunoSEQ multiplex PCR; TCRdb lists only in-frame clones, some missing. Among more than 300,000 clones listed, around 84% were seen once. Treatment: around 19 received Ad26.COV2.S at low or high dose, single or two shots; 5 received placebo; per-sample allocation not given. Sampling took place 63 days after the first vaccine or placebo injection. The data originate from a study of Ad26.COV2.S vaccination and SARS-CoV-2 variants. Across the whole study: Doses of Ad26.COV2.S were injected into muscle once or twice, 56 days apart. The study, taken as a whole, reports: The breadth of spike-specific CD8+ and CD4+ T cell responses after vaccination was reportedly substantial. With respect to non-spike TCR breadth, vaccine and placebo recipients were similar.

Trimming stripped 7 bases from V and 2 bases from J, with 17 bases between. The CDR3 contains 15 residues. In germline, CDR1 is ENHRY, CDR2 SYGVKD. The chain links TRBV10-3 to TRBJ2-5; D possibly uses TRBD1 or TRBD2 (6 bases each). This TCR was recovered from a person between 18 and 60 years old who received the Ad26.COV2.S COVID-19 vaccine or a placebo. Here the sequenced sample was peripheral blood, taken in a trial of Ad26.COV2.S vaccine versus placebo. CDR3 nucleotide sequence: TGTGCCATCACCCGACAGATAGGGGGGCAAGAGACCCAGTACTTC. This encodes CAITRQIGGQETQYF.